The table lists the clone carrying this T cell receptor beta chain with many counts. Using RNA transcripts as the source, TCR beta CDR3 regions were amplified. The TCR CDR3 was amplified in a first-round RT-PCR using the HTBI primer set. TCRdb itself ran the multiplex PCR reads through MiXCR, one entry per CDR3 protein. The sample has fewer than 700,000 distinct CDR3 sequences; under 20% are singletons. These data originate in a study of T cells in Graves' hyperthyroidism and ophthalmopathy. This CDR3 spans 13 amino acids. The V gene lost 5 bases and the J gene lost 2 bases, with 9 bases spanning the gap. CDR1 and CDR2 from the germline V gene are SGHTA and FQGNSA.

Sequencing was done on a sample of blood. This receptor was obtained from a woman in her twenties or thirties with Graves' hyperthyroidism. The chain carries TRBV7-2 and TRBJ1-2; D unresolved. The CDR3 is CASSPSGNYGYTF. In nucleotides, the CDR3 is TGTGCCAGCAGCCCGAGTGGGAACTATGGCTACACCTTC.